A single sample gave rise to the 9 T cell receptor beta chains below, sequenced in a study of shared clonotypes between healthy human individuals (TCRdb year 2020). The library was produced with the immunoSEQ multiplex PCR assay. This is the immuneACCESS table as TCRdb keeps it, with only in-frame sequences that have V and J called. A part of the clones is gone; compared with another copy, unresolved V genes explain less than half, and the rest is unexplained. The sample contains 450,000 to 500,000 clones, roughly 80% of them found a single time. About an eighth of the sample is in the top ten clones. Sequenced input: PBMCs. The receptors come from a woman in her 40s in good health. Some clones in this sample may be carry-over from other donors' samples.

The chain recombines TRBV28 with TRBJ2-7, with 7 nucleotides matching TRBD1. CDR3 size: 14 residues. V lost 5 bases to trimming and J lost 5 bases; unmatched junction nucleotides: 9. Per the germline V gene, CDR1 is MDHEN and CDR2 is SYDVKM. DNA of the CDR3: TGTGCCAGCAGTCACCAGACGGGGACAGACGAGCAGTACTTC. Translating it yields CASSHQTGTDEQYF. Full variable domain (remainder filled in from reference TRBV28 and TRBJ2-7): DVKVTQSSRYLVKRTGEKVFLECVQDMDHENMFWYRQDPGLGLRLIYFSYDVKMKEKGDIPEGYSVSREKKERFSLILESASTNQTSMYLCASSHQTGTDEQYFGPGTRLTVT.

Turning to this clone: This likely came from a read error, as a far larger clone is one base away. The chain has TRBV27 and TRBJ1-4; D is ambiguous. Looked up from germline, CDR1 is MNHEY and CDR2 is SMNVEV (reference sequence). This CDR3 contains 17 residues. The CDR3 coding sequence is TGTGACAGCACCCGGACTCATTCGGTCCTCGGCCGGGAAAAACTGTTTTTT. This encodes CDSTRTHSVLGREKLFF. Based on the CDR3 plus reference TRBV27 and TRBJ1-4, the full variable domain is EAQVTQNPRYLITVTGKKLTVTCSQNMNHEYMSWYRQDPGLGLRQIYYSMNVEVTDKGDVPEGYKVSRKEKRNFPLILESPSPNQTSLYFCDSTRTHSVLGREKLFFGSGTQLSVL.

V and J are TRBV11-2 and TRBJ2-1, with a tentative D call TRBD2 (6 bases). CDR3 length: 19 amino acids. Trimming cost V 2 bases and J 2 bases, with 22 bases left between them. CDR1 and CDR2 (germline): SGHAT, FQNNGV. CDR3 residues: CASSLSRWEAIKAYNEQFF. For the CDR3, the DNA is TGTGCCAGCAGCTTAAGCAGGTGGGAGGCTATTAAGGCCTACAATGAGCAGTTCTTC. The complete variable domain, with remaining parts taken from reference TRBV11-2 and TRBJ2-1, reads EAGVAQSPRYKIIEKRQSVAFWCNPISGHATLYWYQQILGQGPKLLIQFQNNGVVDDSQLPKDRFSAERLKGVDSTLKIQPAKLEDSAVYLCASSLSRWEAIKAYNEQFFGPGTRLTVL.

This clone was seen once. The CDR3 spells CASSLLDTYGYTF. The CDR3 DNA follows: TGTGCCAGCAGTTTACTAGACACCTATGGCTACACCTTC. V is TRBV28 and J is TRBJ1-2; D is undetermined. V was cut by 2 bases and J by 4 bases, with 8 bases left in between. Germline V gene lookup returns CDR1 MDHEN and CDR2 SYDVKM. The CDR3 covers 13 residues.

V usage is TRBV7-8 and J usage is TRBJ2-7; no reliable D call. Germline V gene sequence: CDR1 SGHVS, CDR2 FQNEAQ. Trimming removed 5 bases at V and 1 base at J, with 18 bases between. The CDR3 length is 16 residues. The CDR3 DNA sequence: TGTGCCAGCAGCCGCCGACGGACCCAACTTTCCTACGAGCAGTACTTC. Its protein product is CASSRRRTQLSYEQYF.

This clone was recorded only once. This chain joins TRBV6-1 and TRBJ2-2; D might be TRBD2 (5 bases). Germline CDR1 is MNHNS and CDR2 is SASEGT. With 6 bases removed from V and 6 bases from J, the gap between germline ends came to 11 bases. This CDR3 has 13 amino acids. CDR3 sequence (DNA): TGTGCCAGCAGGAGGGTAGCTTCCGGGGAGCTGTTTTTT. It encodes CASRRVASGELFF.

This clone was counted a few times. The V and J genes are TRBV7-9 and TRBJ2-1, with 14 bases fitting TRBD2. The trim removed 5 bases at V and 7 bases at J, leaving 10 bases unmatched. CDR3 length equals 17 residues. Germline loops: CDR1 SEHNR, CDR2 FQNEAQ (reference sequence). The CDR3 reads CASSPQGLAGVSNEQFF. The CDR3 nucleotides read TGTGCCAGCAGCCCCCAGGGACTAGCGGGAGTATCAAATGAGCAGTTCTTC.

As concerns this clone: Other DNA variants within this sample encode the same CDR3. The chain combines TRBV28 with TRBJ2-7; D remains unclear. Trimming cost V 5 bases and J 6 bases, with 8 bases left between them. Germline V gene sequence: CDR1 MDHEN, CDR2 SYDVKM. The CDR3 totals 11 residues. The CDR3 is CASSLTREQYF. DNA for the CDR3: TGTGCCAGCAGTCTAACACGCGAGCAGTACTTC.

Notes on this clone: Other DNA variants within this sample encode the same CDR3. The chain recombines TRBV30 with TRBJ2-3; D remains unclear. Germline CDR1 and CDR2: GTSNPN and SVGIG (reference sequence). CDR3 length equals 11 residues. Trimming took 3 bases from V and 0 from J, leaving 1 base between them. CDR3 protein: CAWRSTDTQYF. As DNA, the CDR3 is TGTGCCTGGAGAAGCACAGATACGCAGTATTTT. Complete variable domain (other parts from reference TRBV30 and TRBJ2-3): SQTIHQWPATLVQPVGSPLSLECTVEGTSNPNLYWYRQAAGRGLQLLFYSVGIGQISSEVPQNLSASRPQDRQFILSSKKLLLSDSGFYLCAWRSTDTQYFGPGTRLTVL.